Included here is one T cell receptor (beta chain) sequence, with context. The antigen is not known. Germline assignment: CDR1 SEHNR and CDR2 FQNEAQ (reference sequence). The CDR3 has 14 amino acids. The data were taken from a study of T cells expressing NK-cell markers. Study background: The TCR beta repertoires were obtained from sorted CD3+CD56+NKG2C+, CD3+CD56+NKG2C- and CD3+CD56-NKG2C+ T cells. The eight sequenced donors comprised seven who were HCMV-seropositive and one who was seronegative.

Overall study findings and caveats: Four donors showed these clonotypes also leading the CD3+CD56-NKG2C+ fraction. Over 5 donors had dominant NKG2C+ clonotypes that comprised about 1.0-8% of their CD8+ T cells.

TCRdb reprocessed the 5' RACE reads, with one entry per CDR3 protein and no DNA. Its listing shows a few hundred thousand distinct CDR3 sequences. Material for sequencing was blood T cells: a sorted CD56 or NKG2C T cell subset, CD4+ or CD8+ T cells, or bulk PBMC T cells (not recorded which). This clonotype was sampled from a man aged 18-70 years in good health. V is TRBV7-9 and J is TRBJ2-4; absent DNA, TCRdb's TRBD1 call cannot be checked. CDR3 amino acids: CASSFRQSKNIQYF.